This section outlines one T cell receptor beta chain sequence together with its context. The antigen is undetermined. Through a sample-barcoded 5' primer and a J-beta primer mix, a second PCR was run for about 6 to 11 cycles. Every single cDNA molecule received a tag from a template-switch adaptor with 12 random nucleotides. TCRdb passed the 5' RACE reads through MiXCR, listing each CDR3 protein once. The data hold approximately 800,000 distinct CDR3 sequences, with under 80% observed a single time. The sample belongs to a study of blood T cells in healthy people across ages. Germline CDR1 SGHDN, CDR2 FVKESK. V was cut by 2 bases and J by 7 bases, with 18 bases left in between. The CDR3 is 16 amino acids. Study conclusions and caveats: The study regarded diversity estimates from one million T cells as underestimates.

The sequenced sample consisted of blood. This receptor was taken from a man aged 30 to 39 in good health. The J gene is TRBJ2-1, the V gene TRBV14, with D possibly TRBD1 on 6 matching bases. The CDR3 bases are TGTGCCAGCAGCCAAACCCAGGAAGGGGGACCTAATGAGCAGTTCTTC. It yields the protein CASSQTQEGGPNEQFF.